One sample yielded the 23 T cell receptor beta chains listed below, sequenced in a study of cytomegalovirus exposure and HLA in healthy donors. The study ran its PCR with 60 Vbeta and 13 Jbeta primers. TCRdb's table, derived via immunoSEQ multiplex PCR, lists solely in-frame clones and lacks some. The table lists around 230,000 clones, around 78% of them singletons. What was sequenced was PBMCs. These receptors came from a boy between 5 and 17 years old in good health and CMV-seronegative.

The chain employs TRBV5-5 and TRBJ1-1; TRBD1 matches at 7 bases. The CDR3 totals 15 residues. Losses at the gene ends were 0 bases for V and 5 bases for J; bases not matched to a gene: 7. CDR1 is SGHKS and CDR2 is YYEKEE in the germline V gene (reference sequence). The CDR3 DNA reads TGTGCCAGCAGCTTGGTCCGACAGGGATGGACTGAAGCTTTCTTT. Its protein product is CASSLVRQGWTEAFF.

This clone has only one observation. The chain has TRBV19 and TRBJ2-7, with 8 bases fitting TRBD1. With V trimmed by 7 bases and J by 2 bases, 7 bases remained unmatched. This CDR3 has 14 residues. CDR1 LNHDA and CDR2 SQIVND come from the germline V gene (reference sequence). DNA for the CDR3: TGTGCCAGTACCAACCCGGGACAGGCCTACGAGCAGTACTTC. The encoded protein is CASTNPGQAYEQYF.

As to this clone: Other DNA sequences in the sample encode the same CDR3. The chain combines TRBV6-5 with TRBJ1-1; D is unresolved. From germline, CDR1 is MNHEY and CDR2 SVGAGI. This CDR3 has 13 amino acids. V lost 8 bases to trimming and J lost 2 bases, with 12 bases between them. In nucleotides, the CDR3 is TGTGCCAGCCAATTGCGGGGAAACACTGAAGCTTTCTTT. This translates into CASQLRGNTEAFF.

This clone came up once. The rearrangement links TRBV9 to TRBJ2-2; TRBD2 matches 13 bases. CDR3 length equals 18 residues. J was trimmed by 1 base and V by 4 bases; bases with no gene match: 7. Germline CDR1 SGDLS, CDR2 YYNGEE. The CDR3 bases are TGTGCCAGCAGCCCGGGACTAGCGGGGATCGAGAACACCGGGGAGCTGTTTTTT. Amino acids: CASSPGLAGIENTGELFF.

The chain uses TRBV9 and TRBJ2-5; 9 nucleotides agree with TRBD2. The CDR3 extends over 16 amino acids. CDR1 and CDR2 from the germline V gene are SGDLS and YYNGEE. Trimming cost V 0 bases and J 1 base; bases outside gene matches: 4. CDR3 residues: CASSVGRGGIQETQYF. CDR3 bases: TGTGCCAGCAGCGTAGGGCGGGGGGGCATCCAAGAGACCCAGTACTTC.

This clone was recorded only once. The chain is built from TRBV5-4 and TRBJ2-3; TRBD1 matches 7 bases. Germline V gene lookup returns CDR1 SGHNT and CDR2 YYREEE (reference sequence). V lost 3 bases and J lost 0; bases outside the gene matches: 7. This CDR3 has 16 residues. The CDR3 DNA follows: TGTGCCAGCAGCTCAGGACAGGTTATTAGCACAGATACGCAGTATTTT. It encodes CASSSGQVISTDTQYF.

The rearrangement uses TRBV5-4 and TRBJ1-1, with D tentatively TRBD1 (6 bases). With 4 bases removed from V and 3 bases from J, the gap between germline ends came to 10 bases. Germline CDR1 SGHNT, CDR2 YYREEE (reference sequence). The CDR3 is 13 amino acids. CDR3 nucleotide sequence: TGTGCCAGCAGCCATCGGACAGACACTGAAGCTTTCTTT. Its protein product is CASSHRTDTEAFF. Full variable domain (rest looked up from reference TRBV5-4 and TRBJ1-1): ETGVTQSPTHLIKTRGQQVTLRCSSQSGHNTVSWYQQALGQGPQFIFQYYREEENGRGNFPPRFSGLQFPNYSSELNVNALELDDSALYLCASSHRTDTEAFFGQGTRLTVV.

J is TRBJ1-1 and V is TRBV4-1; 9 bases map to TRBD1. The V segment lost 4 bases and the J segment 0 bases; nucleotides outside the gene matches: 6. The CDR3 has 16 residues. Germline CDR1 and CDR2: MGHRA and YSYEKL. The CDR3 loop reads CASSPDRGDMNTEAFF. The CDR3 DNA reads TGCGCCAGCAGCCCCGACAGGGGGGACATGAACACTGAAGCTTTCTTT.

This chain connects TRBV28 to TRBJ1-1; D gene unclear. Trimming shortened V by 3 bases and J by 4 bases, and 18 bases separated the two germline ends. The germline gives CDR1 MDHEN, CDR2 SYDVKM. The CDR3 extends over 16 amino acids. DNA for the CDR3: TGTGCCAGCAGTTTCCGAAAGACACTCATGAGCACTGAAGCTTTCTTT. This translates into CASSFRKTLMSTEAFF.

The rearrangement uses TRBV2 and TRBJ2-3, with 14 bases lining up with TRBD2. With 5 bases clipped from V and 6 bases from J, the junction kept 7 bases outside the gene matches. The CDR3 extends over 16 amino acids. Germline V gives CDR1 SNHLY, CDR2 FYNNEI. In nucleotides, the CDR3 is TGTGCCAGCAGTCTAGGGACTAGCGGGGGTACGGATACGCAGTATTTT. Translation: CASSLGTSGGTDTQYF.

The chain joins TRBV9 to TRBJ2-3; D gene ambiguous. The CDR3 sequence is 13 residues long. The V gene's germline CDR1 is SGDLS and CDR2 YYNGEE. Trimming pared 2 bases from V and 1 base from J, leaving 5 bases between. CDR3 residues: CASSVERTDTQYF. DNA for the CDR3: TGTGCCAGCAGCGTCGAGCGCACAGATACGCAGTATTTT.

This clone was detected only a few times. The genes are TRBV11-2 and TRBJ1-6, with TRBD1 identical over 9 bases. With V trimmed by 8 bases and J by 11 bases, 7 bases remained unmatched. Germline V CDR1 and CDR2: SGHAT, FQNNGV. The CDR3 spans 13 residues. CDR3 nucleotides: TGTGCCAGCGGATGGAACAGGGGGCCACCCCTCCACTTT. It yields the protein CASGWNRGPPLHF.

V and J are TRBV4-2 and TRBJ2-1, with 14 bases identical to TRBD2. CDR1 and CDR2 (germline): LGHNA, YNFKEQ. The CDR3 length is 17 residues. The junction had 3 bases not matched to a gene; V was cut back by 3 bases and J by 2 bases. The CDR3 loop is CASSQRLAGGPYNEQFF. The CDR3, as DNA: TGTGCCAGCAGCCAGCGACTAGCGGGGGGGCCCTACAATGAGCAGTTCTTC.

V is TRBV7-6 and J is TRBJ2-7, with D maybe TRBD1 (6 bases). The CDR3 length is 14 residues. Germline V gene sequence: CDR1 SGHVS, CDR2 FNYEAQ. V was pared by 4 bases and J by 3 bases, with 13 bases between. The CDR3 sequence: CASSSGHLRYEQYF. The CDR3 nucleotides are TGTGCCAGCAGCTCGGGACACTTACGCTACGAGCAGTACTTC.

This chain connects TRBV28 to TRBJ2-7, with D tentatively TRBD1 (6 bases). Trimming took 4 bases from V and 4 from J, leaving 17 bases between them. The CDR3 length is 15 residues. Germline CDR1 reads MDHEN; CDR2 reads SYDVKM. The CDR3 region has the DNA TGTGCCAGCAGTTCTCACGACAGGTTGGATTACGAGCAGTACTTC. This gives the protein CASSSHDRLDYEQYF.

The gene calls are TRBV6-5 and TRBJ1-1; TRBD1 agrees at 9 bases. CDR3 length equals 14 residues. The V gene's germline CDR1 is MNHEY and CDR2 SVGAGI. V shed 5 bases, J shed 5 bases, and the junction held 6 bases outside the gene matches. CDR3 DNA: TGTGCCAGCAGTCCTCCCGGGACAGGGACTGAAGCTTTCTTT. This translates into CASSPPGTGTEAFF.

The chain joins TRBV5-6 to TRBJ2-3; possible D gene TRBD2, 5 bases. The length of the CDR3 is 10 residues. Germline V gives CDR1 SGHDT, CDR2 YYEEEE. Trimming stripped 9 bases from V and 14 bases from J, with 16 bases between. The CDR3 DNA reads as TGTGCCACCCTGCCGGGAAAGCCGTATTTT. It yields the protein CATLPGKPYF.

The chain couples TRBV7-8 to TRBJ2-5; tentative D call: TRBD2 (5 bases). This CDR3 region has 15 residues. Deletions cut 0 bases from V and 4 bases from J, with 12 bases between. Germline-derived CDR1 and CDR2 are SGHVS and FQNEAQ. This chain's CDR3 is CASSLAATTGETQYF. DNA for the CDR3: TGTGCCAGCAGCTTAGCGGCGACTACCGGAGAGACCCAGTACTTC.

The chain recombines TRBV11-3 with TRBJ1-4, with D unresolved. This CDR3 is 11 amino acids long. Trimming stripped 4 bases from V and 6 bases from J, with 3 bases between. The germline CDR1 and CDR2 sequences are SGHNT and YENEEA. The CDR3 spells CASSSDEKLFF. For the CDR3, the DNA is TGTGCCAGCAGCTCAGATGAAAAACTGTTTTTT.

The J gene is TRBJ1-2, the V gene TRBV30, with TRBD1 identical over 11 bases. This CDR3 is built from 13 residues. V lost 8 bases, J lost 2 bases, and 4 bases stayed unmatched. Germline assignment: CDR1 GTSNPN and CDR2 SVGIG (reference sequence). DNA for the CDR3: TGTGCCGGGGGGACAGGGGGAAACTATGGCTACACCTTC. Amino acids: CAGGTGGNYGYTF.

This chain uses TRBV18 with TRBJ1-2, with TRBD1 matching over 8 bases. The CDR3 runs to 13 residues. The germline CDR1 and CDR2 sequences are KGHSH and LQKENI. The V and J ends lost 3 bases and 5 bases, in that order; junction bases with no gene match: 2. The CDR3 DNA follows: TGTGCCAGCTCACCGGGACAGGATTATGGCTACACCTTC. Encoded protein: CASSPGQDYGYTF.

The rearrangement uses TRBV11-2 and TRBJ1-5; a possible D gene is TRBD1 (6 bases). This CDR3 has 14 amino acids. V lost 1 base and J 5 bases, leaving 9 bases between the germline ends. CDR1 is SGHAT and CDR2 is FQNNGV in the germline V gene. The CDR3 sequence: CASSLVTGHQPQHF. As DNA, the CDR3 is TGTGCCAGCAGCTTAGTAACAGGGCATCAGCCCCAGCATTTT.

There are a few counts of this clone. The chain uses TRBV4-1 and TRBJ1-3, with D tentatively TRBD1 (5 bases). CDR1 and CDR2 (germline): MGHRA, YSYEKL. The CDR3 runs 15 residues. Deletions cut 5 bases from V and 0 bases from J, with 11 bases between. The CDR3 DNA reads as TGCGCCAGCAGCTCGGTAACAGGCTCTGGAAACACCATATATTTT. It encodes CASSSVTGSGNTIYF.